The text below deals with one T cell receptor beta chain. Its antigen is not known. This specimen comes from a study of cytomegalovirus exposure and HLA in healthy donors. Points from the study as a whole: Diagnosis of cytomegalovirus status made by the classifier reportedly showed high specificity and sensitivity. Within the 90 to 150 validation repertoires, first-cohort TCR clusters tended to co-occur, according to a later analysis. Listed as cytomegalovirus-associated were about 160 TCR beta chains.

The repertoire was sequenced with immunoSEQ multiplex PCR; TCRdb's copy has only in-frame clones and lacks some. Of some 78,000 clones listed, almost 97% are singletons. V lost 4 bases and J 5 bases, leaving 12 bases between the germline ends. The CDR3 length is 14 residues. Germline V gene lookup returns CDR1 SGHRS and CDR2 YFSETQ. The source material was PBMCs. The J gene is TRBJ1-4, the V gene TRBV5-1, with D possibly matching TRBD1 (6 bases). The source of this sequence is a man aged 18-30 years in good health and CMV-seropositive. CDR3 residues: CASSPQGLNEKLFF. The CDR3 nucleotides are TGCGCCAGCAGCCCACAGGGACTAAATGAAAAACTGTTTTTT.